This T cell receptor beta chain derives from a study of persistence of HIV-infected CD4 T cells. On the study more broadly: Donors had been on suppressive ART for a median of around eight years. Study observations and caveats: Antigen-responding cells were enriched for degenerate expanded CDR3beta sequences.

The germline V and J ends were trimmed by 0 bases and 7 bases, with 9 bases remaining between them. The CDR3 sequence is 13 residues long. From germline, CDR1 is SGHRS and CDR2 YFSETQ. The immunoSEQ assay was version 4, run in survey mode. Data came from immunoSEQ multiplex PCR; TCRdb stores just in-frame clones and leaves some out. The sample lists fewer than 45,000 clones; roughly nine tenths were seen once. As for this clone: The antigen is unknown.

Nonspecific anti-CD3/anti-CD28 bead stimulation represents the broad CD4+ T cell repertoire. Responding CD4+ T cells were sorted by upregulation of both CD40 ligand and CD69. Before stimulation, PBMCs underwent CD8+ T cell depletion. For 15 to 20 hours, CD8-depleted PBMCs received anti-CD28/CD49d costimulation, a CD40-blocking antibody and enfuvirtide. Source: CD4+ T cells sorted from PBMCs after approximately 20-hour stimulation, taken from a patient who received antiretroviral therapy. The clonotype originates from an adult woman with HIV who was CMV-seropositive. The genes are TRBV5-1 and TRBJ2-3; D call uncertain. In DNA, the CDR3 is TGCGCCAGCAGCTTGGAGAGGTTTTATACGCAGTATTTT. Translation: CASSLERFYTQYF.